Listed below are T cell receptor beta chains from one sample, sequenced in a study of monozygotic twins with inflammatory bowel disease. TCRdb re-called the 5' RACE reads and gives one entry per CDR3 protein, without DNA. This listing includes around 400,000 distinct CDR3 sequences. Sequencing was done on a sample of blood. The receptor set was obtained from a human donor with ulcerative colitis or Crohn's disease, or a healthy co-twin of an affected twin (not recorded which). Both conserved end residues are part of each CDR3. Fields, in order: J gene, V gene, CDR3 protein.

TRBJ2-1,TRBV7-2,CASSLDREDNEQFF
TRBJ2-2,TRBV3-1,CASSQGTGITGELFF
TRBJ2-7,TRBV6-2/TRBV6-3,CASSLYKTLQYF
TRBJ2-1,TRBV20-1,CSAAGGAAGGYNEQFF
TRBJ1-5,TRBV12-3/TRBV12-4,CASSAWMTDYSNQPQHF
TRBJ2-7,TRBV10-3,CAISEPGHSYEQYF
TRBJ2-1,TRBV5-5,CASSLEGQVYNEQFF
TRBJ2-1,TRBV6-2/TRBV6-3,CASSYEENEQFF
TRBJ2-7,TRBV29-1,CSVRQGGYEQYF
TRBJ2-3,TRBV6-1,CASSRPGTGGITDTQYF
TRBJ2-1,TRBV3-1,CASSQDRSNEQFF
TRBJ1-3,TRBV3-1,CASSQDYPRTGRENKSGNTIYF
TRBJ2-7,TRBV7-9,CASSRSLGADYEQYF
TRBJ1-1,TRBV12-3/TRBV12-4,CASSLRGPNTEAFF
TRBJ2-3,TRBV7-6,CASSFRLAGGADTQYF
TRBJ2-1,TRBV28,CASRGDRGKQFF